This T cell receptor (beta chain) comes out of a study of identifying expanded T cells in peripheral blood. This CDR3 region has 14 residues. Trimming cost V 3 bases and J 4 bases, with 13 bases left between them. Germline CDR1 and CDR2: MGHRA and YSYEKL. Produced via immunoSEQ multiplex PCR; TCRdb's table is partial and in-frame only. The sample includes approximately 100,000 clones, 88% seen only once; the top ten take 3% to 4%. This sequence originates from a person aged 18 to 69 in good health. The chain couples TRBV4-1 to TRBJ2-7, with D perhaps given as TRBD1 or TRBD2 (6 bases each). The sample was blood. The CDR3 loop reads CASSQGGGAYEQYF. DNA for the CDR3: TGCGCCAGCAGCCAGGGGGGCGGCGCATACGAGCAGTACTTC.